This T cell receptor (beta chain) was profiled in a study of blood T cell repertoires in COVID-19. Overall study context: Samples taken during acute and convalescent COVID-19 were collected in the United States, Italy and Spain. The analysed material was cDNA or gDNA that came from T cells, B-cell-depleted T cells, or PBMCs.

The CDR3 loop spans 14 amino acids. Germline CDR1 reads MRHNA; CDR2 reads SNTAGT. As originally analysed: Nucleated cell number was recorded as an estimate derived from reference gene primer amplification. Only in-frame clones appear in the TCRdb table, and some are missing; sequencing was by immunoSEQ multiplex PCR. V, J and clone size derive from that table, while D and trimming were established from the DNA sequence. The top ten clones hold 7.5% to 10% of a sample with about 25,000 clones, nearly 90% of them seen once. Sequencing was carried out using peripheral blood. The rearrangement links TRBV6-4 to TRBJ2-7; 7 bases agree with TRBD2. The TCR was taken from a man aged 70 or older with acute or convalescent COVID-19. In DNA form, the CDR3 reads TGTCCGACACCGTTCGGGGCGGGAGCCGGCGAGCAGTACTTC. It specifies CPTPFGAGAGEQYF.